This T cell receptor (beta chain) emerged from a study of T cell repertoires in cytomegalovirus infection. Study-level background: Selection of CMV epitopes for the study included recently identified HLA-C-restricted and well-studied HLA-B-restricted ones. Both CMV infection and a matching HLA type were indicated by public TCR beta signatures. General study results and limits: HLA-C-restricted CMV clonotypes gave the most frequent clonotype in two of eight donors. Cumulative public TCR beta family frequency identified carriers of CMV plus the relevant HLA.

TCRdb reprocessed the reads with MiXCR, giving one entry per CDR3 protein. The sample shows about 770,000 distinct CDR3 sequences, about 28% of them seen only once. For this clonotype: Its antigen is unknown.

Trimming shortened V by 7 bases and J by 2 bases, and 10 bases separated the two germline ends. Germline V CDR1 and CDR2: ENHRY, SYGVKD. The CDR3 runs 13 residues. Sequenced here: cultured CD8+ T cells from PBMCs, sampled from culture after CMV antigen stimulation. The genes are TRBV10-3 and TRBJ2-3; D is uncertain. This sequence was found in a human donor in good health (CMV status not recorded). Some clones in this sample may be carry-over from other donors' samples. The CDR3 is CAINGEDTDTQYF. CDR3 sequence (DNA): TGTGCCATCAATGGAGAAGACACAGATACGCAGTATTTT.